The clone carrying this TCR beta chain was picked up a small number of times. The antigen is undetermined. This sample was taken from a study of CD8 T cells in ankylosing spondylitis. General study findings and limits: Researchers reportedly found disease-linked clones significantly enriched in matched ankylosing spondylitis synovial fluid. There was a TCR beta motif, made of eight highly homologous variants, that appeared characteristic of ankylosing spondylitis blood.

V lost 5 bases and J lost 1, with 15 bases in between. CDR1 and CDR2 (germline): SGHDT, YYEEEE. The CDR3 runs to 15 residues. Quantitative 5'-RACE with molecular barcodes produced the TCR beta libraries. TCRdb redid the calling of the 5' RACE reads with MiXCR, one entry per CDR3 protein. This sample has 250,000 or so distinct CDR3 sequences; about 11% occur once, and the top ten carry roughly 6.8%. This receptor was obtained from a male donor with ankylosing spondylitis or in good health (not recorded which). Material for sequencing was blood, either unsorted or a sorted T cell fraction (not recorded which). V is TRBV5-6 and J is TRBJ2-5, with D possibly matching TRBD1 (6 bases). The chain's CDR3 is CASSRRGHGQETQYF. Written as DNA, the CDR3 is TGTGCCAGCAGTCGCAGGGGACACGGCCAAGAGACCCAGTACTTC.